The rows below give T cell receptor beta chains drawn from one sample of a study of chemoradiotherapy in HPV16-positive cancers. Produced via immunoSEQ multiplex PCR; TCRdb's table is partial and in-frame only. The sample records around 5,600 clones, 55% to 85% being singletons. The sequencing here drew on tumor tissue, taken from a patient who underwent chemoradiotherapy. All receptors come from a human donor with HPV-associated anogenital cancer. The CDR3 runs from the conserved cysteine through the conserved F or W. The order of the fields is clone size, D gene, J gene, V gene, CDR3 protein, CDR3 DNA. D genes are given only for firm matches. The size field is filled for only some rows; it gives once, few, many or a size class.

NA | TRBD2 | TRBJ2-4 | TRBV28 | CASSLSLGTSGSRGANIQYF | TGTGCCAGCAGTTTGAGCCTCGGGACTAGCGGGAGTCGAGGAGCGAACATTCAGTACTTC
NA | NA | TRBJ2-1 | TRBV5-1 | CASSLVGASYNEQFF | TGCGCCAGCAGCTTGGTGGGGGCCTCCTACAATGAGCAGTTCTTC
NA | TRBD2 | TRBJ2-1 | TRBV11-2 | CASRRLAGNEQFF | TGTGCCAGCAGACGACTAGCGGGGAATGAGCAGTTCTTC
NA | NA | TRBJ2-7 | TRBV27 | CASSFWADSYEQYF | TGTGCCAGCAGTTTTTGGGCCGACTCCTACGAGCAGTACTTC
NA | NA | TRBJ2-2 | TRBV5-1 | CASSLELAGPGELFF | TGCGCCAGCAGCTTGGAGCTAGCTGGTCCCGGGGAGCTGTTTTTT
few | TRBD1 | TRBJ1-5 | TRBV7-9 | CASSSPGGPSNQPQHF | TGTGCCAGCAGCTCGCCAGGGGGCCCTAGCAATCAGCCCCAGCATTTT
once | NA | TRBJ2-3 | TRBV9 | CASSVANTQYF | TGTGCCAGCAGCGTAGCAAATACGCAGTATTTT
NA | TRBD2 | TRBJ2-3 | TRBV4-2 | CASSQGLEVDTQYF | TGTGCCAGCAGCCAGGGACTAGAAGTAGATACGCAGTATTTT
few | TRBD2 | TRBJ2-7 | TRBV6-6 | CASSSGLAATYEQYF | TGTGCCAGCAGTTCTGGACTAGCGGCCACCTACGAGCAGTACTTC
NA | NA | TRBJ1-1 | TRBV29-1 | CSSTGMNTEAFF | TGCAGCTCCACAGGGATGAACACTGAAGCTTTCTTT
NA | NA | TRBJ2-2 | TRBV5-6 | CASSLVGSNGELFF | TGTGCCAGCAGCTTGGTCGGGAGTAACGGGGAGCTGTTTTTT
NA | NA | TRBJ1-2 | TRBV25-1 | CASSGAQGSVYGYTF | TGTGCCAGCAGTGGGGCTCAGGGCAGCGTCTATGGCTACACCTTC
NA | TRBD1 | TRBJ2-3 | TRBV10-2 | CASSRVGQGGADTQYF | TGCGCCAGCAGCCGAGTAGGACAGGGAGGTGCAGATACGCAGTATTTT
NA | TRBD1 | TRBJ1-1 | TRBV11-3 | CASSLEGTGFEAFF | TGTGCCAGCAGCTTAGAAGGGACAGGGTTTGAAGCTTTCTTT
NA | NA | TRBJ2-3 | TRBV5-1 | CASGDTDTQYF | TGCGCCAGCGGAGACACAGATACGCAGTATTTT
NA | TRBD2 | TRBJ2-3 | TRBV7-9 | CASSLGGAGGPLNTQYF | TGTGCCAGCAGCTTAGGGGGTGCGGGAGGGCCCTTAAATACGCAGTATTTT
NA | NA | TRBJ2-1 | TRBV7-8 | CASSLFGQTDYNEQFF | TGTGCCAGCAGCTTATTCGGACAGACCGACTACAATGAGCAGTTCTTC
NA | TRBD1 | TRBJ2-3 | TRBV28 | CASSFYVSQGAGYTDTQYF | TGTGCCAGCAGTTTCTACGTATCCCAGGGGGCGGGATACACAGATACGCAGTATTTT
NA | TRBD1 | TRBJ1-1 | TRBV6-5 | CATLLQGNAEAFF | TGTGCCACCCTTTTACAGGGGAACGCTGAAGCTTTCTTT
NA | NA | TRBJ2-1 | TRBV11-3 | CASNPQRSHEQFF | TGTGCCAGCAATCCTCAGAGGTCCCATGAGCAGTTCTTC